This T cell receptor (beta chain) was captured by sequencing in a study of OX40 agonist ivuxolimab in advanced cancers. Study-wide context: Among those enrolled, mean age was 60 years (range 23 to 79) and 82.7% were male. Eligibility admitted prior anti-PD-1, anti-PD-L1 or anti-CTLA-4 therapy; 35% to 40% had some. Partial responses were achieved by three patients, one with hepatocellular carcinoma and two with cutaneous melanoma. Study conclusions and caveats: Partial responders dosed at 0.1-3.0 mg/kg displayed clonal expansion ranking among the lowest.

The method was immunoSEQ multiplex PCR; TCRdb's version includes in-frame clones alone and lacks a portion of them. In the table there are 65,000 to 90,000 clones, more than 75% of which are singletons. Comment on this clone: Its antigen is unknown.

With 6 bases removed from V and 2 bases from J, the gap between germline ends came to 18 bases. Germline CDR1 reads MDHEN; CDR2 reads SYDVKM. The CDR3 is 16 amino acids. V gene TRBV28 combines with J gene TRBJ2-3; D tentatively fits TRBD1 or TRBD2 (6 bases each). This clonotype was sampled from an adult with an advanced solid tumor such as melanoma, head and neck, liver or kidney cancer. This material consisted of CD4+ or CD8+ T cells sorted from blood, taken in a trial of the OX40 agonist ivuxolimab. The CDR3 DNA sequence: TGTGCCAGCAGGCGGTCTTGGGGGGCGGACACAGATACGCAGTATTTT. Translation: CASRRSWGADTDTQYF.